Below are 8 T cell receptor beta chains sequenced from a single sample in a study of blood T cell repertoires in COVID-19. Profiled with immunoSEQ multiplex PCR; TCRdb holds only in-frame clones, not every one. The sample carries 120,000 to 150,000 clones, just under 90% recorded once. The sequenced sample was peripheral blood. These receptors originate from a woman in her 40s with acute or convalescent COVID-19.

The sample holds one count of this clone. This chain links TRBV28 with TRBJ2-1; no firm D call. CDR3 size: 15 residues. V was pared by 2 bases and J by 3 bases, with 11 bases between. The germline V gene has CDR1 MDHEN and CDR2 SYDVKM. The CDR3 region is CASSLPTELYNEQFF. CDR3 nucleotide sequence: TGTGCCAGCAGTTTACCCACCGAGCTCTACAATGAGCAGTTCTTC.

The chain joins TRBV5-8 to TRBJ1-1; no definite D call. The germline CDR1 and CDR2 sequences are SGHTS and YDEGEE. The CDR3 is made up of 14 amino acids. Trimming cost V 0 bases and J 1 base, with 7 bases left between them. The CDR3: CASSLVQANTEAFF. The DNA of the CDR3 is TGTGCCAGCAGCTTGGTTCAGGCGAACACTGAAGCTTTCTTT.

The V and J genes are TRBV9 and TRBJ2-4; weak D call: TRBD1 (6 bases). Germline V gives CDR1 SGDLS, CDR2 YYNGEE. The CDR3 length is 16 residues. V shed 0 bases and J shed 8 bases, with 18 bases lying between them. The CDR3 nucleotides are TGTGCCAGCAGCGTAGTCGCCGGGACAAAGGGGGACATTCAGTACTTC. Its protein is CASSVVAGTKGDIQYF.

This clone was recorded a few times. This rearrangement joins TRBV21-1 to TRBJ1-6. TRBV21-1 is flagged as a pseudogene. The CDR3 runs to 14 residues. The CDR3 nucleotides are TGTGCCAGCAGCAAAGCGAGGGCACATTCACCCCTCCACTTT. As protein: CASSKARAHSPLHF.

This sequence joins TRBV6-2 or TRBV6-3 and TRBJ2-7; 8 bases match TRBD2. The trim removed 6 bases at V and 1 base at J, leaving 8 bases unmatched. The germline gives CDR1 MNHEY, CDR2 SVGEGT. The CDR3 loop spans 15 amino acids. DNA of the CDR3: TGTGCCAGCAGCTTATCCTTAGCGGGATCCTACGAGCAGTACTTC. It codes for CASSLSLAGSYEQYF.

The chain uses TRBV6-5 and TRBJ2-5; 8 positions match TRBD1. V lost 0 bases and J lost 4; bases outside the gene matches: 4. Per the germline V gene, CDR1 is MNHEY and CDR2 is SVGAGI. This CDR3 is 15 amino acids long. CDR3 region: CASSYSGRGLETQYF. In DNA, the CDR3 is TGTGCCAGCAGTTACTCGGGCAGGGGGCTAGAGACCCAGTACTTC.

This chain links TRBV28 with TRBJ1-5, with D perhaps TRBD1 (6 bases). Germline loops: CDR1 MDHEN, CDR2 SYDVKM. V lost 4 bases, J lost 3 bases, and 13 bases lay in between. CDR3 size: 15 residues. The chain's CDR3 is CASSSTGIPNQPQHF. CDR3 DNA sequence: TGTGCCAGCAGTTCCACAGGGATCCCCAATCAGCCCCAGCATTTT.

The V call is TRBV12-3 or TRBV12-4, the J call TRBJ1-5; 7 bases map to TRBD1. The CDR3 has 13 residues. V dropped 4 bases and J dropped 5; count of bases not matched to a gene: 2. CDR3 in amino acids: CASSSQGYQPQHF. CDR3 nucleotide sequence: TGTGCCAGCAGTTCACAGGGGTATCAGCCCCAGCATTTT.